The next 31 T cell receptor beta chains were all read from a single sample in a study of shared clonotypes between healthy human individuals (dated by TCRdb to about 2020). Library method: the immunoSEQ multiplex PCR assay. This immuneACCESS table, as held by TCRdb, lists in-frame sequences with V and J called but not all clones. Of the missing ones, under half trace to an unresolved V gene in checked studies; the others have no known cause. The sample includes some 2.1 million clones, with about 95% observed a single time. The ten top clones hold 1% to 1.3% of the sample. For the CD8 naive samples, CD45RO-negative cells were positively selected for CCR7, yielding a CD45RA+CCR7+ population from which TemRA cells were excluded. The specimen was naive CD8+ T cells sorted from blood. The cell subset or site label on this specimen signifies: CD45RA+CCR7+. The receptors stem from a man younger than 30 in good health.

This rearrangement joins TRBV5-6 to TRBJ2-3, with D perhaps assigned TRBD1 or TRBD2 (5 bases each). V was clipped by 1 base and J by 6 bases, with 15 bases between them. The CDR3 has 15 residues. Per the germline V gene, CDR1 is SGHDT and CDR2 is YYEEEE. CDR3 sequence: CASSLWGAGTDTQYF. The CDR3 DNA reads as TGTGCCAGCAGCTTGTGGGGCGCTGGGACCGATACGCAGTATTTT.

The V and J genes are TRBV9 and TRBJ2-2, with D possibly being TRBD2 (6 bases). Germline V CDR1 and CDR2: SGDLS, YYNGEE. With 3 bases removed from V and 5 bases from J, the gap between germline ends came to 11 bases. The CDR3 sequence is 14 residues long. The CDR3 loop is CASSGIAGTGELFF. Written as DNA, the CDR3 is TGTGCCAGCAGCGGCATCGCGGGAACCGGGGAGCTGTTTTTT.

The chain recombines TRBV27 with TRBJ1-4; no clear D gene. The CDR3 runs 13 residues. In germline, CDR1 is MNHEY, CDR2 SMNVEV (reference sequence). V lost 3 bases to trimming and J lost 4 bases, with 6 bases between them. Written as DNA, the CDR3 is TGTGCCAGCAGTTTTGCGATTAATGAAAAACTGTTTTTT. It codes for CASSFAINEKLFF.

This clone was observed a single time. The rearrangement joins TRBV10-3 to TRBJ2-7, with 7 bases that match TRBD1. V lost 7 bases, J lost 5 bases, and 8 bases stayed unmatched. The CDR3 runs 13 residues. Germline V gene lookup returns CDR1 ENHRY and CDR2 SYGVKD. CDR3 DNA sequence: TGTGCCATCAACCACGGGCAGGGGGACGAGCAGTACTTC. Translated: CAINHGQGDEQYF.

J is TRBJ2-1 and V is TRBV19; D perhaps matches TRBD2 (5 bases). The CDR3 has 11 residues. CDR1 is LNHDA, CDR2 SQIVND, per germline (reference sequence). With 8 bases removed from V and 10 bases from J, the gap between germline ends came to 12 bases. CDR3 sequence: CASGTSAEQFF. The DNA for the CDR3 is TGTGCCAGTGGTACTAGTGCGGAGCAGTTCTTC.

The sample holds one count of this clone. This sequence joins TRBV30 and TRBJ2-4; 11 nucleotides agree with TRBD1. The CDR3 covers 14 residues. Germline lookup yields CDR1 GTSNPN and CDR2 SVGIG (reference sequence). Unmatched junction bases numbered 3, after V lost 2 bases and J lost 6 bases. The CDR3 sequence: CAWSIGQGANIQYF. CDR3 in DNA: TGTGCCTGGAGTATAGGACAGGGGGCAAACATTCAGTACTTC.

The chain is built from TRBV10-3 and TRBJ1-1; D perhaps matches TRBD1 (5 bases). The V gene lost 9 bases and the J gene lost 1 base, with 24 bases spanning the gap. The germline CDR1 and CDR2 sequences are ENHRY and SYGVKD. This CDR3 has 17 amino acids. The CDR3 here is CAIRKAPVGGPNTEAFF. DNA of the CDR3: TGTGCCATAAGGAAAGCCCCAGTCGGGGGACCGAACACTGAAGCTTTCTTT.

The chain combines TRBV7-2 with TRBJ2-7; D might be TRBD2 (5 bases). Germline V gives CDR1 SGHTA, CDR2 FQGNSA. Trimming stripped 2 bases from V and 3 bases from J, with 11 bases between. The CDR3 contains 14 residues. The DNA of the CDR3 is TGTGCCAGCAGCTTAAAGGGAGAGCGCTACGAGCAGTACTTC. It encodes CASSLKGERYEQYF.

This clone has just one count. The V call is TRBV6-5, the J call TRBJ2-1, with a weak D call TRBD1 (7 bases). The CDR3 consists of 16 residues. V was shortened by 2 bases and J by 0 bases, with 11 bases between the two germline ends. From germline, CDR1 is MNHEY and CDR2 SVGAGI. As DNA, the CDR3 is TGTGCCAGCAGTTACGTCCAGGGGGGCTCCTACAATGAGCAGTTCTTC. The encoded protein is CASSYVQGGSYNEQFF.

The chain joins TRBV27 to TRBJ2-1; TRBD2 aligns across 7 bases. V was clipped by 8 bases and J by 7 bases; unmatched bases: 11. The CDR3 is 14 amino acids. CDR1 is MNHEY and CDR2 is SMNVEV in the germline V gene (reference sequence). The CDR3 DNA sequence: TGTGCCAGCTTAAGGGGCGGACTAGGGAATGAGCAGTTCTTC. Amino acid sequence: CASLRGGLGNEQFF.

Points on this clone: At the DNA level, this CDR3 is encoded by other sequences in the same sample as well. The chain uses TRBV9 and TRBJ2-7; D is possibly TRBD1 or TRBD2 (5 bases each). Between the trimmed V and J ends, which lost 0 bases and 4 bases, there was a span of 11 bases. The germline CDR1 and CDR2 sequences are SGDLS and YYNGEE. This CDR3 region has 14 residues. For the CDR3, the DNA is TGTGCCAGCAGCGTAGGGGGGAACCCTTACGAGCAGTACTTC. This codes for CASSVGGNPYEQYF.

The chain has TRBV7-9 and TRBJ1-5; D perhaps matches TRBD1 (6 bases). Germline-derived CDR1 and CDR2 are SEHNR and FQNEAQ (reference sequence). With 5 bases removed from V and 0 bases from J, the gap between germline ends came to 14 bases. This CDR3 comprises 16 residues. The CDR3: CASSPTKGDSNQPQHF. The CDR3 coding sequence is TGTGCCAGCAGCCCCACGAAGGGGGATAGCAATCAGCCCCAGCATTTT.

This clone was counted once. This rearrangement joins TRBV12-5 to TRBJ1-1; 8 bases fit TRBD1. The length of the CDR3 is 17 residues. Germline trimming cut 5 bases from V and 1 base from J; bases unmatched to any gene: 12. Germline V gene sequence: CDR1 LGHNT, CDR2 FRNRAP. The CDR3 protein is CASGDRTGPIRNTEAFF. Written as DNA, the CDR3 is TGTGCTAGTGGTGACCGGACAGGGCCCATCCGGAACACTGAAGCTTTCTTT.

The chain employs TRBV13 and TRBJ2-1; possible D gene TRBD1, 5 bases. Germline V gene data show CDR1 as PRHDT and CDR2 as FYEKMQ (reference sequence). The CDR3 has 13 amino acids. Trimming shortened V by 1 base and J by 4 bases, and 5 bases separated the two germline ends. The CDR3 protein is CASSLDRYNEQFF. The CDR3 nucleotides are TGTGCCAGCAGCTTAGACAGGTACAATGAGCAGTTCTTC.

The chain is built from TRBV7-9 and TRBJ2-5; the match to TRBD2 covers 12 bases. The CDR3 consists of 16 residues. CDR1 and CDR2 from the germline V gene are SEHNR and FQNEAQ (reference sequence). V lost 5 bases and J lost 4; bases outside the gene matches: 8. The CDR3 loop is CASSTLAGGPGETQYF. The CDR3 DNA follows: TGTGCCAGCAGCACCCTAGCGGGAGGGCCGGGAGAGACCCAGTACTTC.

The chain combines TRBV4-1 with TRBJ2-7, with 7 bases identical to TRBD2. V shed 4 bases and J 3 bases; nucleotides not matched to a gene: 24. CDR3 length equals 20 residues. The germline V gene has CDR1 MGHRA and CDR2 YSYEKL. The CDR3 bases are TGCGCCAGCAGCCCAGAGAAGTTCGGGGGGATTAGGTTGCATCTCTACGAGCAGTACTTC. It translates to CASSPEKFGGIRLHLYEQYF.

CDR3 nucleotides: TGTGCCAGCTCACCCCCCTTCGGGAGTAGTAATGAGCAGTTCTTC. It specifies CASSPPFGSSNEQFF. This chain links TRBV18 with TRBJ2-1; perhaps TRBD2 as D (6 bases). The CDR3 is made up of 15 amino acids. V gave up 3 bases and J gave up 7 bases, with 16 bases separating them. Germline lookup yields CDR1 KGHSH and CDR2 LQKENI.

Points on this clone: Other nucleotide sequences in the sample specify the same CDR3. The V gene is TRBV7-9, the J gene TRBJ2-7; D is unclear. V was cut by 3 bases and J by 4 bases, with 7 bases left in between. Germline lookup yields CDR1 SEHNR and CDR2 FQNEAQ (reference sequence). This CDR3 is 12 amino acids long. This chain's CDR3 is CASSLTPYEQYF. CDR3 nucleotides: TGTGCCAGCAGCTTGACACCTTACGAGCAGTACTTC.

The V and J genes are TRBV27 and TRBJ1-1; D unclear. The V end lost 3 bases, the J end lost 7 bases, and 12 bases lay between the germline ends. Germline assignment: CDR1 MNHEY and CDR2 SMNVEV (reference sequence). This CDR3 has 13 residues. CDR3 DNA sequence: TGTGCCAGCAGTTTCTCGGGTAGTATTGAAGCTTTCTTT. This codes for CASSFSGSIEAFF.

The chain joins TRBV13 to TRBJ2-7; tentative D call: TRBD2 (5 bases). Looked up from germline, CDR1 is PRHDT and CDR2 is FYEKMQ (reference sequence). Trimming pared 3 bases from V and 2 bases from J, leaving 11 bases between. The length of the CDR3 is 14 residues. CDR3 in DNA: TGTGCCAGCAGCTTTCTCTCGGGAACCTACGAGCAGTACTTC. Protein: CASSFLSGTYEQYF.

The chain links TRBV10-2 to TRBJ2-5, with a tentative D call TRBD1 (6 bases). This CDR3 comprises 18 residues. Between the trimmed V and J ends, which lost 0 bases and 1 base, there was a span of 18 bases. Looked up from germline, CDR1 is WSHSY and CDR2 is SAAADI. The CDR3 region is CASSESPHQGHFQETQYF. For the CDR3, the DNA is TGCGCCAGCAGTGAGTCCCCACACCAGGGACATTTCCAAGAGACCCAGTACTTC.

The chain recombines TRBV27 with TRBJ2-1, with 7 bases lining up with TRBD2. The CDR3 covers 16 residues. The junction had 14 bases not matched to a gene; V was cut back by 6 bases and J by 6 bases. Germline V gene sequence: CDR1 MNHEY, CDR2 SMNVEV (reference sequence). The CDR3 loop reads CASRPSSPRGVNEQFF. CDR3 DNA: TGTGCCAGCAGACCGTCCTCGCCACGGGGGGTCAATGAGCAGTTCTTC.

This chain links TRBV6-1 with TRBJ1-1; the D is unclear. The germline V and J ends were trimmed by 8 bases and 0 bases, with 10 bases remaining between them. CDR3 size: 13 residues. CDR1 and CDR2 from the germline V gene are MNHNS and SASEGT. The CDR3 coding sequence is TGTGCCAGCTTTGACATCCTGAACACTGAAGCTTTCTTT. It translates to CASFDILNTEAFF.

The rearrangement links TRBV27 to TRBJ1-2; TRBD1 might be the D (6 bases). V was pared by 0 bases and J by 1 base, with 12 bases between. The CDR3 length is 16 residues. Per germline, CDR1 MNHEY and CDR2 SMNVEV (reference sequence). The chain's CDR3 is CASSLSGEGVNYGYTF. The DNA for the CDR3 is TGTGCCAGCAGTTTATCGGGGGAGGGGGTTAACTATGGCTACACCTTC.

The rearrangement links TRBV7-6 to TRBJ1-1; 12 bases are a match to TRBD1. Trimming cost V 3 bases and J 11 bases; bases outside gene matches: 4. The CDR3 consists of 13 residues. Germline V gives CDR1 SGHVS, CDR2 FNYEAQ. In DNA, the CDR3 is TGTGCCAGCAGCTTGGGACAGGGGGCTGGTGCTTTCTTT. It yields the protein CASSLGQGAGAFF.

The V and J genes are TRBV27 and TRBJ2-3; 13 bases match TRBD2. Germline V CDR1 and CDR2: MNHEY, SMNVEV (reference sequence). V lost 5 bases and J lost 5; bases outside the gene matches: 7. The CDR3 spans 16 residues. The CDR3 loop is CASSPGLAGEEDTQYF. CDR3 in DNA: TGTGCCAGCAGTCCCGGACTAGCGGGGGAGGAAGATACGCAGTATTTT.

With respect to this clone: Other DNA variants within this sample encode the same CDR3. Written as DNA, the CDR3 is TGTGCTAGTGGCCTGGGACAGGGAAGCTACAATGAGCAGTTCTTC. As protein: CASGLGQGSYNEQFF. The V gene is TRBV12-5, the J gene TRBJ2-1; 9 nucleotides match TRBD1. The CDR3 sequence is 15 residues long. V was pared by 6 bases and J by 3 bases, with 6 bases of the junction left unmatched. Germline CDR1 is LGHNT and CDR2 is FRNRAP. Supplemented by reference TRBV12-5 and TRBJ2-1, the full variable domain reads DARVTQTPRHKVTEMGQEVTMRCQPILGHNTVFWYRQTMMQGLELLAYFRNRAPLDDSGMPKDRFSAEMPDATLATLKIQPSEPRDSAVYFCASGLGQGSYNEQFFGPGTRLTVL.

J is TRBJ2-4 and V is TRBV9; 10 bases line up with TRBD1. V trimming: 4 bases; J trimming: 1 base; junction bases outside the gene matches: 8. CDR1 and CDR2 from the germline V gene are SGDLS and YYNGEE. This CDR3 region has 17 residues. This CDR3 reads CASSSGTGVLAKNIQYF. CDR3 in DNA: TGTGCCAGCAGCTCCGGGACAGGGGTTTTGGCCAAAAACATTCAGTACTTC. The full variable domain, in which reference TRBV9 and TRBJ2-4 provide the parts outside the CDR3, is DSGVTQTPKHLITATGQRVTLRCSPRSGDLSVYWYQQSLDQGLQFLIQYYNGEERAKGNILERFSAQQFPDLHSELNLSSLELGDSALYFCASSSGTGVLAKNIQYFGAGTRLSVL.

The rearrangement joins TRBV4-1 to TRBJ2-7, with D perhaps being TRBD1 or TRBD2 (7 bases each). V was trimmed by 0 bases and J by 3 bases, leaving 21 bases between them. Germline V gene data show CDR1 as MGHRA and CDR2 as YSYEKL. This CDR3 is built from 18 residues. As DNA, the CDR3 is TGCGCCAGCAGCCAAGACAACCCGGCCAGGGGGACTAACTACGAGCAGTACTTC. Its protein product is CASSQDNPARGTNYEQYF.

The V and J genes are TRBV4-3 and TRBJ2-2; the D gene is possibly TRBD1 (5 bases). Germline V gene lookup returns CDR1 LGHNA and CDR2 YSLEER. The CDR3 is 14 amino acids. V lost 7 bases to trimming and J lost 3 bases, with 12 bases between them. This CDR3 reads CASTPGRDTGELFF. For the CDR3, the DNA is TGCGCCAGCACCCCCGGCAGGGACACCGGGGAGCTGTTTTTT.

The CDR3 bases are TGTGCCAGCTCATCAGGGATCAGCACTGAAGCTTTCTTT. It codes for CASSSGISTEAFF. The chain joins TRBV14 to TRBJ1-1, with a weak D call TRBD1 (5 bases). Germline CDR1 SGHDN, CDR2 FVKESK. The V gene lost 8 bases and the J gene lost 4 bases, with 14 bases spanning the gap. The CDR3 extends over 13 amino acids.